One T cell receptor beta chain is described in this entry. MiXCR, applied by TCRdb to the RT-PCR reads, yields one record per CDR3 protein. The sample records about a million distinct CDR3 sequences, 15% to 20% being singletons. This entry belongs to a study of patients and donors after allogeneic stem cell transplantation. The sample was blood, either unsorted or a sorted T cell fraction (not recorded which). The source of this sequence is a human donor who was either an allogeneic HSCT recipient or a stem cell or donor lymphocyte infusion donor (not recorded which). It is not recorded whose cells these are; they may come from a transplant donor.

The chain's CDR3 is CASSLVSRLSEAFF. The CDR3 DNA reads TGTGCCAGCAGCTTAGTATCTAGACTCTCTGAAGCTTTCTTT. The J gene is TRBJ1-1, the V gene TRBV7-9; no clear D gene. The CDR3 runs to 14 residues. V was pared by 1 base and J by 6 bases, with 12 bases between. The germline V gene encodes CDR1 SEHNR and CDR2 FQNEAQ (reference sequence).